This T cell receptor (beta chain) was captured by sequencing in a study of blood T cell repertoires in COVID-19. At the level of the study: PBMCs, B-cell-depleted T cells, or T cells were the source of the cDNA or gDNA that made up the material.

Here immunoSEQ multiplex PCR was the method, and the copy in TCRdb shows in-frame clones only, minus some. Of approximately 94,000 clones listed, just over 85% are singletons. The CDR3 consists of 16 residues. Germline V lookup: CDR1 SNHLY, CDR2 FYNNEI. The ends lost 8 bases at V and 0 bases at J; junction bases unmatched: 12. Input material: peripheral blood. The TCR was taken from a human donor in a cohort sampled during active COVID-19. J is TRBJ2-5 and V is TRBV2; 7 positions match TRBD1. CDR3 region: CASQVGRGQNQETQYF. In nucleotides, the CDR3 is TGTGCCAGCCAGGTCGGCCGGGGACAGAACCAAGAGACCCAGTACTTC.